This TCR beta chain was observed in a study of blood T cells in healthy people across ages. Study observations and caveats: With age, beta diversity per million T cells declined roughly linearly, significantly by 40 to 50.

PCR was performed a second time for about 6 to 12 cycles using a sample-barcoded 5' primer and a J-beta primer mix. Sequencing of every sample gave 2.5 million or more CDR3-containing paired-end reads. MiXCR, run by TCRdb on the 5' RACE reads, gives a single entry per CDR3 protein. Found here are 1.8 million or so distinct CDR3 sequences, about two fifths of them singletons; the top ten hold 20% to 25%. Peripheral blood samples of 9 to 10 milliliters were drawn from each donor. Concerning this clonotype itself: What it binds is not known.

The clonotype comes from a human donor in good health. Sequencing was done on a sample of blood.

CDR3 DNA: TGTGCCAGCAGTTACCGGGACGGCACTGAAGCTTTCTTT. This sequence encodes CASSYRDGTEAFF. The chain is built from TRBV6-5 and TRBJ1-1, with a weak D call TRBD1 (5 bases). CDR1 and CDR2 (germline): MNHEY, SVGAGI. V lost 2 bases, J lost 4 bases, and 8 bases lay in between. This CDR3 contains 13 residues.